This passage covers 18 T cell receptor beta chains from one sample sequenced in a study of cytomegalovirus exposure and HLA in healthy donors listed by TCRdb under 2017. The receptor library was made with the immunoSEQ multiplex PCR assay. For the multiplex PCR, a mixture combining 60 forward primers for TCR Vbeta segments and 13 reverse primers for TCR Jbeta segments was used. TCRdb limited this immuneACCESS table to in-frame rearrangements with V and J called. A share of clones is missing; checked studies link under half to unresolved V genes, and the rest is unexplained. In this sample the table shows 98,000 or so clones, about 74% of which occur a single time. Roughly 8% of the sample lies in the top ten. Source material: PBMCs. The receptors derive from a female donor in good health and CMV-seronegative.

In its sample, this clone was seen once. V usage is TRBV5-1 and J usage is TRBJ1-2; tentative D call: TRBD1 (6 bases). The CDR3 runs to 13 residues. CDR1 is SGHRS, CDR2 YFSETQ, per germline. Trimming pared 4 bases from V and 6 bases from J, leaving 13 bases between. The CDR3: CASSIQGTDGYTF. The CDR3 coding sequence is TGCGCCAGCAGCATACAGGGAACCGATGGCTACACCTTC.

The V gene is TRBV11-2, the J gene TRBJ2-1; 7 bases fit TRBD2. Germline loops: CDR1 SGHAT, CDR2 FQNNGV. Trimming at V came to 10 bases and at J to 7 bases, leaving 13 bases not matched to a gene. This CDR3 spans 14 amino acids. CDR3 sequence reads: CATSRIAGTNEQFF. Here the CDR3 DNA reads TGTGCCACCTCGAGGATAGCGGGCACAAATGAGCAGTTCTTC.

As to this clone: The junction shows a germline mismatch at one end, possibly a read error. The chain has TRBV7-9 and TRBJ1-5; a weak D match, TRBD1 (5 bases). The CDR3 covers 16 residues. From germline, CDR1 is SEHNR and CDR2 FQNEAQ (reference sequence). The CDR3: CSSSLGGAWSNQPQHF. CDR3 nucleotide sequence: TGTTCCAGCAGCTTAGGTGGGGCTTGGAGCAATCAGCCCCAGCATTTT.

V gene TRBV19 combines with J gene TRBJ2-3, with D maybe TRBD2 (6 bases). Trimming shortened V by 6 bases and J by 2 bases, and 18 bases separated the two germline ends. The germline CDR1 and CDR2 sequences are LNHDA and SQIVND (reference sequence). This CDR3 contains 16 residues. The CDR3 spells CASRSGSGVPTDTQYF. The CDR3 nucleotides read TGTGCCAGTAGGAGCGGCTCGGGGGTCCCCACAGATACGCAGTATTTT.

The chain recombines TRBV6-5 with TRBJ2-7; maybe TRBD1 (5 bases). This CDR3 region has 14 residues. Trimming took off 4 bases at V and 9 bases at J, with 19 bases between the two ends. The germline CDR1 and CDR2 sequences are MNHEY and SVGAGI. The CDR3 loop is CASSSLFRGGGQYF. The DNA of the CDR3 is TGTGCCAGCAGTTCCCTTTTTAGGGGCGGCGGGCAGTACTTC.

The genes are TRBV7-9 and TRBJ1-1; D is perhaps TRBD1 (6 bases). The CDR3 totals 13 residues. The germline CDR1 and CDR2 sequences are SEHNR and FQNEAQ (reference sequence). Between the trimmed V and J ends, which lost 6 bases and 7 bases, there was a span of 15 bases. The CDR3: CASRGGRLDEAFF. The CDR3 region has the DNA TGTGCCAGCAGGGGGGGGCGCCTGGATGAAGCTTTCTTT.

The chain is built from TRBV10-2 and TRBJ2-2; 10 bases match TRBD2. J was trimmed by 6 bases and V by 0 bases; bases with no gene match: 7. The germline V gene has CDR1 WSHSY and CDR2 SAAADI. There are 17 residues in the CDR3. In nucleotides, the CDR3 is TGCGCCAGCAGTGAGTCTCTACCGGGACTAGCGTCCGGGGAGCTGTTTTTT. Residues: CASSESLPGLASGELFF.

This clone appeared a single time. The rearrangement uses TRBV7-8 and TRBJ2-5; 7 bases line up with TRBD1. The J call could be wrong; TRBJ2-7 is a better fit for the DNA end. CDR1 and CDR2 from the germline V gene are SGHVS and FQNEAQ. The CDR3 is made up of 15 amino acids. CDR3 loop: CASSPRRDRYYEQYF. The CDR3 bases are TGTGCCAGCAGCCCGCGCCGGGACAGATACTACGAGCAGTACTTC.

The rearrangement joins TRBV5-4 to TRBJ1-1; 11 bases match TRBD1. The germline V gene encodes CDR1 SGHNT and CDR2 YYREEE (reference sequence). The CDR3 sequence is 14 residues long. The ends lost 7 bases at V and 5 bases at J; junction bases unmatched: 7. CDR3 nucleotides: TGTGCCAGCCGGACAGGGGGCTCGGGGACTGAAGCTTTCTTT. Translation: CASRTGGSGTEAFF.

The V and J genes are TRBV16 and TRBJ2-6; TRBD1 agrees at 7 bases. CDR3 length: 18 residues. V was clipped by 2 bases and J by 0 bases; unmatched bases: 7. Germline V CDR1 and CDR2: KGHSY, FQNENV. CDR3 bases: TGTGCCAGCAGCCAACGGACAGGCCCTAGCTCTGGGGCCAACGTCCTGACTTTC. Translated, it gives CASSQRTGPSSGANVLTF.

CDR3 region: CASSTLSYGYTF. The DNA for the CDR3 is TGTGCCAGCAGTACACTAAGCTATGGCTACACCTTC. This chain uses TRBV6-5 with TRBJ1-2; D uncertain. Germline loops: CDR1 MNHEY, CDR2 SVGAGI. Trimming stripped 5 bases from V and 4 bases from J, with 8 bases between. This CDR3 has 12 amino acids.

CDR3 nucleotide sequence: TGTGCCAGCAGCTCCAACGGTGGGAGAGGATACACCTTC. As protein: CASSSNGGRGYTF. This sequence joins TRBV11-2 and TRBJ1-2; D gene uncertain. Trimming stripped 4 bases from V and 11 bases from J, with 17 bases between. Per the germline V gene, CDR1 is SGHAT and CDR2 is FQNNGV. The CDR3 is 13 amino acids.

This rearrangement joins TRBV5-1 to TRBJ1-6; D gene unclear. The CDR3 contains 15 residues. Germline V gives CDR1 SGHRS, CDR2 YFSETQ. The V and J ends lost 6 bases and 5 bases respectively, with 15 bases between them. CDR3 in amino acids: CASNPGLTNNSPLHF. The DNA of the CDR3 is TGCGCCAGCAACCCAGGACTCACCAATAATTCACCCCTCCACTTT. Supplemented by reference TRBV5-1 and TRBJ1-6, the full variable domain reads KAGVTQTPRYLIKTRGQQVTLSCSPISGHRSVSWYQQTPGQGLQFLFEYFSETQRNKGNFPGRFSGRQFSNSRSEMNVSTLELGDSALYLCASNPGLTNNSPLHFGNGTRLTVT.

This clone came up a few times. This chain uses TRBV6-6 with TRBJ2-1, with 7 bases identical to TRBD1. CDR3 length: 13 residues. CDR1 MNHNY and CDR2 SVGAGI come from the germline V gene (reference sequence). J was trimmed by 8 bases and V by 6 bases; bases with no gene match: 7. The CDR3 nucleotides read TGTGCCAGCAGCCGGGACAGTCAGCATGAGCAGTTCTTC. Its protein product is CASSRDSQHEQFF.

V usage is TRBV15 and J usage is TRBJ2-2; D is perhaps TRBD1 (6 bases). CDR3 length: 14 residues. Trimming removed 8 bases at V and 6 bases at J, with 16 bases between. Germline assignment: CDR1 LNHNV and CDR2 YYDKDF (reference sequence). CDR3 region: CATSEEQGAGELFF. The DNA of the CDR3 is TGTGCCACCTCTGAGGAACAGGGCGCCGGGGAGCTGTTTTTT. The entire variable domain, with the rest obtained from reference TRBV15 and TRBJ2-2, is as follows: DAMVIQNPRYQVTQFGKPVTLSCSQTLNHNVMYWYQQKSSQAPKLLFHYYDKDFNNEADTPDNFQSRRPNTSFCFLDIRSPGLGDTAMYLCATSEEQGAGELFFGEGSRLTVL.

The chain is built from TRBV28 and TRBJ1-2, with 11 bases aligning to TRBD1. V was pared by 6 bases and J by 2 bases, with 8 bases of the junction left unmatched. This CDR3 has 16 residues. Germline CDR1 MDHEN, CDR2 SYDVKM. The CDR3 coding sequence is TGTGCCAGCAGGGAAGACGGGACAGGGGGAAACTATGGCTACACCTTC. This translates into CASREDGTGGNYGYTF.

The J gene is TRBJ2-5, the V gene TRBV4-3; the match to TRBD1 covers 7 bases. Per germline, CDR1 LGHNA and CDR2 YSLEER. The CDR3 is 17 amino acids. Losses at the gene ends were 0 bases for V and 5 bases for J; bases not matched to a gene: 12. The CDR3 sequence: CASSQELPGQWTETQYF. The CDR3 DNA is TGCGCCAGCAGCCAAGAACTTCCGGGACAGTGGACGGAGACCCAGTACTTC.

Remarks on this clone: The junction does not match germline at one end; this may be a read error. This rearrangement joins TRBV7-9 to TRBJ2-1; 11 nucleotides match TRBD2. Germline V gives CDR1 SEHNR, CDR2 FQNEAQ (reference sequence). The CDR3 spans 16 residues. Written as DNA, the CDR3 is TGTTCCAGCAGCTTTGGTAGCGGGAGGGCCCACAATGAGCAGTTCTTC. This encodes CSSSFGSGRAHNEQFF.